One and the same sample provided the 9 T cell receptor beta chains below, sequenced in a study of blood T cell repertoires in COVID-19. This table comes from immunoSEQ multiplex PCR, and its TCRdb copy is limited to in-frame clones, with some not included. Counted here are about 270,000 clones, more than 85% occurring once; the ten biggest clones make up 2.8%. Specimen: PBMCs or T cells enriched from blood (not recorded which). These TCRs come from a man aged 40-50 years who had been exposed to COVID-19.

The chain links TRBV2 to TRBJ1-1; maybe TRBD1 (6 bases). This CDR3 has 17 amino acids. CDR1 and CDR2 from the germline V gene are SNHLY and FYNNEI. The V end was cut by 1 base, the J end by 0 bases, with 15 bases between. CDR3 DNA: TGTGCCAGCAGTGAAGAGGAGGCAGGGGTCATGAACACTGAAGCTTTCTTT. Protein product: CASSEEEAGVMNTEAFF.

This chain links TRBV4-3 with TRBJ2-7; 8 nucleotides agree with TRBD2. The germline V gene encodes CDR1 LGHNA and CDR2 YSLEER. This CDR3 has 15 amino acids. J was trimmed by 0 bases and V by 3 bases; bases with no gene match: 4. CDR3 sequence: CASSHDTSGSYEQYF. The CDR3 DNA is TGCGCCAGCAGCCACGATACTAGCGGCTCCTACGAGCAGTACTTC.

The V and J genes are TRBV29-1 and TRBJ1-1; D is uncertain. Trimming removed 7 bases from V and 4 bases from J, with 19 bases in between. Germline lookup yields CDR1 SQVTM and CDR2 ANQGSEA. The CDR3 sequence is 14 residues long. In nucleotides, the CDR3 is TGCAGCGCCTCCCAAGACCGACTGATCACTGAAGCTTTCTTT. It yields the protein CSASQDRLITEAFF.

This clone appeared a single time. V usage is TRBV6-1 and J usage is TRBJ1-1; 9 bases line up with TRBD1. Germline-derived CDR1 and CDR2 are MNHNS and SASEGT. The J segment lost 1 base and the V segment lost 4 bases, leaving 7 bases of the junction unmatched. There are 16 residues in the CDR3. The CDR3 sequence is CASSGHRGPSNTEAFF. CDR3 nucleotides: TGTGCCAGCAGTGGGCACAGGGGGCCCTCGAACACTGAAGCTTTCTTT.

This chain joins TRBV9 and TRBJ2-3; 10 bases agree with TRBD2. The trim removed 4 bases at V and 3 bases at J, leaving 8 bases unmatched. Germline V CDR1 and CDR2: SGDLS, YYNGEE. The CDR3 extends over 16 amino acids. The chain's CDR3 is CASSPQREGLTDTQYF. The CDR3, as DNA: TGTGCCAGCAGCCCTCAGCGGGAGGGCCTGACAGATACGCAGTATTTT.

The chain uses TRBV7-3 and TRBJ2-7; TRBD1 matches at 7 bases. The CDR3 covers 15 residues. Germline assignment: CDR1 SGHTA and CDR2 FQGTGA. Trimming removed 5 bases from V and 1 base from J; junction bases left unmatched: 8. The DNA for the CDR3 is TGTGCCAGCAGCCTCACAGGACAGGTGTCCTACGAGCAGTACTTC. Translated, it gives CASSLTGQVSYEQYF.

The chain couples TRBV18 to TRBJ1-2, with D perhaps TRBD1 (5 bases). V dropped 3 bases and J dropped 0 bases, with 8 bases sitting between them. The CDR3 covers 14 residues. CDR1 and CDR2 from the germline V gene are KGHSH and LQKENI. The CDR3 DNA reads as TGTGCCAGCTCACCCCAGGGTTCTAACTATGGCTACACCTTC. Translating it yields CASSPQGSNYGYTF.

This chain links TRBV6-5 with TRBJ1-1; D not resolved. Per germline, CDR1 MNHEY and CDR2 SVGAGI. V lost 3 bases and J lost 5, with 10 bases in between. The CDR3 is made up of 13 amino acids. CDR3 amino acids: CASSYTPGTEAFF. In nucleotides, the CDR3 is TGTGCCAGCAGTTATACCCCGGGGACTGAAGCTTTCTTT.

The chain carries TRBV20-1 and TRBJ1-2; 7 bases map to TRBD1. The CDR3 is made up of 11 amino acids. V shed 6 bases, J shed 7 bases, and the junction held 5 bases outside the gene matches. Germline lookup yields CDR1 DFQATT and CDR2 SNEGSKA (reference sequence). The CDR3 DNA reads as TGCAGTGCAGACCAGGGGGTTGGCTACACCTTC. Encoded protein: CSADQGVGYTF.